This TCR beta chain was sequenced in a study of cytomegalovirus exposure and HLA in healthy donors. Looking at the study overall: HLA-typed donors were the source of around 85 million unique TCRs held in an early data release. General study points: Overall, around 150 TCR beta chains were annotated as cytomegalovirus-associated. Across donors, most TCRs were seen rarely, yet some public ones were widespread.

13 Jbeta primers and 60 Vbeta primers were used for the PCR. Some clones are missing from TCRdb's copy, which holds only in-frame ones; the method was immunoSEQ multiplex PCR. The profile shows more than 95,000 clones, more than 65% of them singletons. V gave up 3 bases and J gave up 9 bases; unmatched junction bases: 7. Germline values: CDR1 MNHEY, CDR2 SMNVEV (reference sequence). This CDR3 is built from 13 residues. About this clone itself: Its cognate antigen is unknown.

Sequencing used PBMCs. This sequence joins TRBV27 and TRBJ2-7; 8 positions match TRBD1. The sequence was obtained from a man aged 25-45 years in good health and CMV-seronegative. In DNA, the CDR3 is TGTGCCAGCAGTTTGCAGGGGGCCAACGGGCAGTACTTC. Translated, it gives CASSLQGANGQYF.